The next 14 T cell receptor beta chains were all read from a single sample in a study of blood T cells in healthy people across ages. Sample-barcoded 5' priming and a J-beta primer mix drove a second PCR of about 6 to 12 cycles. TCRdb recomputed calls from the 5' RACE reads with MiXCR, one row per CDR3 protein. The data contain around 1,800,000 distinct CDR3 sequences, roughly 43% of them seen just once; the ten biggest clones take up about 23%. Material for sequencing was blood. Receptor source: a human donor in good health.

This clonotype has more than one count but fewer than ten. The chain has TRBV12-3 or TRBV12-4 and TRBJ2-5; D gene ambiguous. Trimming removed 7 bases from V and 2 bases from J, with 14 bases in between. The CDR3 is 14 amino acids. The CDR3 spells CASTLMGGQETQYF. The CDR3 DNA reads TGTGCCAGCACCCTGATGGGTGGGCAAGAGACCCAGTACTTC.

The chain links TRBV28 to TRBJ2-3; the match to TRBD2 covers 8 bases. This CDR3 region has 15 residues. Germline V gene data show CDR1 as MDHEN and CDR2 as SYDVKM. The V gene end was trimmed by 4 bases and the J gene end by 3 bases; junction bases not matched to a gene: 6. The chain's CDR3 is CASSSGAGATDTQYF. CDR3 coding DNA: TGTGCCAGCAGTTCTGGAGCGGGGGCAACAGATACGCAGTATTTT.

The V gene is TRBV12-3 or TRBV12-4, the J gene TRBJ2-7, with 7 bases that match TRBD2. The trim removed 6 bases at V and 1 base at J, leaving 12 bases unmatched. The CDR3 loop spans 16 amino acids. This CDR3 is CASSPPGRVPSYEQYF. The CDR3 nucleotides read TGTGCCAGCAGCCCTCCGGGGAGGGTCCCTTCCTACGAGCAGTACTTC.

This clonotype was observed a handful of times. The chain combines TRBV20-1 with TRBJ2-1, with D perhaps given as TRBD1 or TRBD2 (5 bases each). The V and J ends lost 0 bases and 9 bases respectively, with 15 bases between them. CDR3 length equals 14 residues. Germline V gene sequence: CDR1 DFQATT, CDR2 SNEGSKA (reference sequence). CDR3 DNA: TGCAGTGCTAGAGATTTAGGTGGGGCGGGTGAGCAGTTCTTC. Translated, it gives CSARDLGGAGEQFF.

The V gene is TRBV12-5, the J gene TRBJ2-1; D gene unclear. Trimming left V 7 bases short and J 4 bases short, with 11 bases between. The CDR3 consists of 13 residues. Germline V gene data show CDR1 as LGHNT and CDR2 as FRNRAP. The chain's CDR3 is CASVPTVYNEQFF. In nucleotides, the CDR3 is TGTGCTAGTGTCCCCACGGTTTACAATGAGCAGTTCTTC.

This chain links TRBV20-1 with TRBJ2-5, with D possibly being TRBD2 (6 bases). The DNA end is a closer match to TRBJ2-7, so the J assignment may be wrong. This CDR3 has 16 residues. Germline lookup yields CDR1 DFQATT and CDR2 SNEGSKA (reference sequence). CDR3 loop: CSAFQGFMDVGGEQYF. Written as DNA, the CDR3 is TGCAGTGCTTTTCAGGGATTTATGGACGTGGGAGGCGAGCAGTACTTC.

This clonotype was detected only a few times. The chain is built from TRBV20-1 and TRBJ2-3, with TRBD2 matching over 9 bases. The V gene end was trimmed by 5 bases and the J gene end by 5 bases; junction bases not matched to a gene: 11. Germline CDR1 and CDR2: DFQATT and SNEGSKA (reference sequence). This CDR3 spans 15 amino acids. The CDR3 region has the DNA TGCAGTGCTCGAGGGCGGGGGGGACGCAGAGATACGCAGTATTTT. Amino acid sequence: CSARGRGGRRDTQYF.

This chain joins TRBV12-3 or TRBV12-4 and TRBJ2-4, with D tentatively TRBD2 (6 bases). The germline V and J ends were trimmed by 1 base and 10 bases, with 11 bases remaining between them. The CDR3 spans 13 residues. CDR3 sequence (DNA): TGTGCCAGCAGTTTAGTGGAGGGCCTTATTCAGTACTTC. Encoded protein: CASSLVEGLIQYF.

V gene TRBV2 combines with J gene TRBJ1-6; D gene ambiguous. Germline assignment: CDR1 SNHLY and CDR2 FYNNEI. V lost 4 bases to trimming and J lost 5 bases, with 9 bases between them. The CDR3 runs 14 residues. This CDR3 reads CASSVGIDNSPLHF. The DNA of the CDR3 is TGTGCCAGCAGTGTTGGGATTGATAATTCACCCCTCCACTTT.

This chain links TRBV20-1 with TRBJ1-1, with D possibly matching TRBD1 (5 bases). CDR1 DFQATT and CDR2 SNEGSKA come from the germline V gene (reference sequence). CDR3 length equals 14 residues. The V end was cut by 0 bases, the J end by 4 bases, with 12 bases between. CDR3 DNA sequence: TGCAGTGCTAGAGATTATCAGGGAGGCACTGAAGCTTTCTTT. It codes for CSARDYQGGTEAFF.

The DNA of the CDR3 is TGCGCCAGCAGCCAACATCCCGACAGGGGGTTCCCTGAAGCTTTCTTT. Amino acid sequence: CASSQHPDRGFPEAFF. The rearrangement links TRBV4-3 to TRBJ1-1; 9 nucleotides line up with TRBD1. V lost 2 bases to trimming and J lost 6 bases; unmatched junction nucleotides: 10. This CDR3 is 16 amino acids long. Germline CDR1 LGHNA, CDR2 YSLEER.

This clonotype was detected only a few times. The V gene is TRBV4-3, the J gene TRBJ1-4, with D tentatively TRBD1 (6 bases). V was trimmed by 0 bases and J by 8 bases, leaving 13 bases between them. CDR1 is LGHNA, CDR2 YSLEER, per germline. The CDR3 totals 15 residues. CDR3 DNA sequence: TGCGCCAGCAGCCAAGATCACGGGGGGCACGAAAAACTGTTTTTT. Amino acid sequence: CASSQDHGGHEKLFF.

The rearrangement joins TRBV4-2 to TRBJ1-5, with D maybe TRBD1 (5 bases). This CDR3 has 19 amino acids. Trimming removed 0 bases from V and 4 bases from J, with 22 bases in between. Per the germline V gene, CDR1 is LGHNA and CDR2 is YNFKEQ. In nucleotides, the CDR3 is TGTGCCAGCAGCCAAGATAGTTGGGGGTGGGAGAGTGGGAATCAGCCCCAGCATTTT. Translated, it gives CASSQDSWGWESGNQPQHF.

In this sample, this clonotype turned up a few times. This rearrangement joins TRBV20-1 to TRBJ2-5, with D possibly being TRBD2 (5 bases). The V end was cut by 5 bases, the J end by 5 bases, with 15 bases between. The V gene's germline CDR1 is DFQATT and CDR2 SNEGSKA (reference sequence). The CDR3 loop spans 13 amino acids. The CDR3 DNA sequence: TGCAGTGCTTCCCCGAGGAGGAGGGAGACCCAGTACTTC. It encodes CSASPRRRETQYF.